A single T cell receptor (beta chain) is shown here with its context. The entry originates in a study of shared clonotypes between healthy human individuals. Profiled with immunoSEQ multiplex PCR; TCRdb holds only in-frame clones, not every one. This table holds around 940,000 clones, over 75% found once. The TCR sequence derives from a man aged 18-30 years in good health. Material: memory CD4+ T cells sorted from blood. Subset specified: CD45RA-negative fraction.

The CDR3 sequence is CASSLRYQPQHF. The CDR3 DNA reads TGTGCCAGCAGTTTACGATATCAGCCCCAGCATTTT. The chain carries TRBV28 and TRBJ1-5; D gene unclear. This CDR3 has 12 amino acids. V was trimmed by 2 bases and J by 5 bases, leaving 4 bases between them. Germline CDR1 MDHEN, CDR2 SYDVKM.